The next 9 T cell receptor beta chains were all read from a single sample in a study of graft-versus-host responses after intestinal transplantation. These receptors have no known antigen. Clones were read by immunoSEQ multiplex PCR, and TCRdb kept only the in-frame ones, dropping some. The sample has around 110,000 clones, about 87% seen once. This specimen was unstimulated CD4+ T cells sorted from spleen or lymph node cells, taken before transplant. Source of these receptors: a human donor who was the organ donor for an intestinal transplant.

The CDR3 coding sequence is TGTGCCAGCAGGTTAGCGGAGCAGTTCTTC. Residues: CASRLAEQFF. V usage is TRBV2 and J usage is TRBJ2-1; a possible D gene is TRBD2 (5 bases). Looked up from germline, CDR1 is SNHLY and CDR2 is FYNNEI. The ends were cut back, 6 bases at V and 10 bases at J, with 7 bases in the middle. The CDR3 totals 10 residues.

This chain uses TRBV30 with TRBJ2-1; 11 bases align to TRBD2. The CDR3 covers 21 residues. Germline V gene lookup returns CDR1 GTSNPN and CDR2 SVGIG (reference sequence). J lost 5 bases, V lost 3 bases, and 24 bases had no gene match. The DNA of the CDR3 is TGTGCCTGGAGCATCCTCCGGGGACTAGCGGCCCGAAGGGACGTAAACAATGAGCAGTTCTTC. Protein sequence: CAWSILRGLAARRDVNNEQFF.

V is TRBV29-1 and J is TRBJ2-1; 12 nucleotides line up with TRBD2. The CDR3 spans 14 residues. Trimming took 4 bases from V and 7 from J; bases not matched to a gene: 5. Germline V gene data show CDR1 as SQVTM and CDR2 as ANQGSEA. The CDR3 loop is CSVASGRASNEQFF. The CDR3 DNA reads as TGCAGCGTTGCTAGCGGGAGGGCCTCAAATGAGCAGTTCTTC.

The chain couples TRBV4-1 to TRBJ1-2; D might be TRBD1 (5 bases). The CDR3 runs 14 residues. V dropped 7 bases and J dropped 2 bases, with 14 bases sitting between them. Germline V lookup: CDR1 MGHRA, CDR2 YSYEKL. CDR3 sequence reads: CASTKPGSNYGYTF. DNA for the CDR3: TGCGCCAGCACTAAGCCAGGGTCCAACTATGGCTACACCTTC.

This rearrangement joins TRBV19 to TRBJ1-5, with D possibly being TRBD1 (5 bases). This CDR3 spans 16 amino acids. The V end was cut by 6 bases, the J end by 0 bases, with 15 bases between. Germline CDR1 and CDR2: LNHDA and SQIVND (reference sequence). The CDR3 sequence is CASSVAGGYSNQPQHF. In DNA, the CDR3 is TGTGCCAGTAGCGTGGCGGGGGGGTATAGCAATCAGCCCCAGCATTTT.

This chain connects TRBV7-7 to TRBJ2-6, with TRBD2 matching over 8 bases. This CDR3 region has 18 residues. V shed 5 bases and J 2 bases; nucleotides not matched to a gene: 11. CDR1 SSHAT and CDR2 FNYEAQ come from the germline V gene (reference sequence). The CDR3 sequence is CASSARGGLLPGANVLTF. The CDR3, as DNA: TGTGCCAGCAGCGCCCGGGGGGGGCTTTTACCTGGGGCCAACGTCCTGACTTTC.

The rearrangement uses TRBV12-5 and TRBJ2-5; D tentatively fits TRBD1 or TRBD2 (5 bases each). There are 15 residues in the CDR3. Germline V gene data show CDR1 as LGHNT and CDR2 as FRNRAP. Trimming cost V 1 base and J 5 bases, with 14 bases left between them. CDR3 DNA: TGTGCTAGTGGTTTGGGTAGCTCATGGGGGGAGACCCAGTACTTC. Amino acid sequence: CASGLGSSWGETQYF.

J is TRBJ1-2 and V is TRBV7-9, with TRBD1 matching 7 bases. This CDR3 spans 13 amino acids. CDR1 is SEHNR and CDR2 is FQNEAQ in the germline V gene (reference sequence). The V and J ends lost 8 bases and 6 bases, in that order; junction bases with no gene match: 9. The CDR3 DNA follows: TGTGCCAGCGGTCGACAGGGTGGAAATGGCTACACCTTC. This gives the protein CASGRQGGNGYTF.

The chain has TRBV7-6 and TRBJ2-1; 9 bases map to TRBD2. Trimming took 5 bases from V and 7 from J; bases not matched to a gene: 15. The CDR3 is 17 residues long. In germline, CDR1 is SGHVS, CDR2 FNYEAQ. This CDR3 reads CASSLKPGLAGQNEQFF. The DNA of the CDR3 is TGTGCCAGCAGCCTTAAACCAGGGCTAGCGGGGCAGAATGAGCAGTTCTTC.